The 4 T cell receptor beta chains given below trace back to one sample, sequenced in a study of blood T cell repertoires in COVID-19. Here immunoSEQ multiplex PCR was the method, and the copy in TCRdb shows in-frame clones only, minus some. The data hold tens of thousands of clones, with about 85% observed a single time. The sequenced material came from peripheral blood. These receptor sequences come from a human donor in a cohort sampled during active COVID-19.

The chain carries TRBV28 and TRBJ2-4; no clear D. Looked up from germline, CDR1 is MDHEN and CDR2 is SYDVKM. This CDR3 has 15 residues. V lost 7 bases and J 0 bases, leaving 13 bases between the germline ends. CDR3 loop: CASTMGVLAKNIQYF. CDR3 in DNA: TGTGCCAGCACCATGGGCGTACTAGCCAAAAACATTCAGTACTTC.

The chain recombines TRBV10-3 with TRBJ2-7, with 8 nucleotides matching TRBD1. Germline assignment: CDR1 ENHRY and CDR2 SYGVKD. V gave up 4 bases and J gave up 5 bases; unmatched junction bases: 4. This CDR3 is 13 amino acids long. CDR3 residues: CAISARGPDEQYF. The CDR3 region has the DNA TGTGCCATCAGTGCCAGGGGGCCGGACGAGCAGTACTTC.

The CDR3 loop is CASTTSSGGAYEQFF. The CDR3 DNA follows: TGTGCCAGTACGACCTCTAGCGGGGGGGCTTATGAGCAGTTCTTC. The rearrangement uses TRBV19 and TRBJ2-1, with 12 bases that match TRBD2. V was clipped by 7 bases and J by 8 bases; unmatched bases: 9. CDR1 and CDR2 from the germline V gene are LNHDA and SQIVND (reference sequence). There are 15 residues in the CDR3.

The chain links TRBV3-1 (or the pseudogene TRBV3-2) to TRBJ2-7; 10 bases are a match to TRBD1. There are 13 residues in the CDR3. Trimming removed 4 bases from V and 4 bases from J; junction bases left unmatched: 1. Germline loops: CDR1 LGHDT, CDR2 YNNKEL (reference sequence). CDR3: CASSRDRGYEQYF. The CDR3 DNA reads as TGTGCCAGCAGCCGGGACAGGGGTTACGAGCAGTACTTC.